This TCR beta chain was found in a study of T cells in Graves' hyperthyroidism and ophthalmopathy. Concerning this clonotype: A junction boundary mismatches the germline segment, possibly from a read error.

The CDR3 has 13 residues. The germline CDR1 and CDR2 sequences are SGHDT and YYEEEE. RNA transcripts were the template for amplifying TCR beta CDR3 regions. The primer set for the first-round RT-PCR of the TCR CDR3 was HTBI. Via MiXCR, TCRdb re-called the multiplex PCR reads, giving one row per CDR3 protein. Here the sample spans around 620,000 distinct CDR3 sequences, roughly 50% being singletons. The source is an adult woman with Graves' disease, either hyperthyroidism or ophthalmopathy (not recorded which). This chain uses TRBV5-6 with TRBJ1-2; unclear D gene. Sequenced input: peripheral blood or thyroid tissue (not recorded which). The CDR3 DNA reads TGTGCCAGCAGCATCAGTTCTAGCTATGGCCACACCTTC. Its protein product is CASSISSSYGHTF.